One and the same sample provided the 16 T cell receptor beta chains below, sequenced in a study of chemoradiotherapy in HPV16-positive cancers. Produced via immunoSEQ multiplex PCR; TCRdb's table is partial and in-frame only. The sample has about 10,000 clones, around 88% seen once. Sequenced here: blood, sampled from a patient who underwent chemoradiotherapy. The receptors stem from a human donor with HPV-associated anogenital cancer.

The V gene is TRBV9, the J gene TRBJ2-3, with D unresolved. CDR3 length: 15 residues. V was clipped by 0 bases and J by 3 bases, with 11 bases between them. Germline CDR1 reads SGDLS; CDR2 reads YYNGEE. This chain's CDR3 is CASSVATAPTDTQYF. The CDR3 nucleotides read TGTGCCAGCAGCGTAGCTACGGCCCCTACAGATACGCAGTATTTT.

The chain has TRBV4-1 and TRBJ2-7; 7 nucleotides line up with TRBD1. CDR1 MGHRA and CDR2 YSYEKL come from the germline V gene. J lost 2 bases, V lost 4 bases, and 8 bases had no gene match. This CDR3 is 15 amino acids long. CDR3: CASSPGTARTYEQYF. In DNA, the CDR3 is TGCGCCAGCAGCCCCGGGACAGCACGAACCTACGAGCAGTACTTC.

This chain joins TRBV19 and TRBJ2-1; 9 positions agree with TRBD2. This CDR3 spans 14 amino acids. The V segment lost 7 bases and the J segment 9 bases; nucleotides outside the gene matches: 10. Germline V gene data show CDR1 as LNHDA and CDR2 as SQIVND (reference sequence). The CDR3 sequence is CASIEVAGVGEQFF. The CDR3 nucleotides read TGTGCCAGTATCGAGGTAGCGGGGGTGGGTGAGCAGTTCTTC. The full variable domain, in which reference TRBV19 and TRBJ2-1 provide the parts outside the CDR3, is DGGITQSPKYLFRKEGQNVTLSCEQNLNHDAMYWYRQDPGQGLRLIYYSQIVNDFQKGDIAEGYSVSREKKESFPLTVTSAQKNPTAFYLCASIEVAGVGEQFFGPGTRLTVL.

The rearrangement joins TRBV30 to TRBJ2-1, with 11 bases lining up with TRBD2. The CDR3 is made up of 12 amino acids. Germline CDR1 and CDR2: GTSNPN and SVGIG (reference sequence). V lost 6 bases to trimming and J lost 7 bases; unmatched junction nucleotides: 2. The CDR3 sequence: CACSGGDNEQFF. The CDR3 DNA sequence: TGTGCCTGTAGCGGGGGGGATAATGAGCAGTTCTTC.

V and J are TRBV10-3 and TRBJ1-5; possibly TRBD1 for D (5 bases). The V gene lost 6 bases and the J gene lost 5 bases, with 17 bases spanning the gap. In germline, CDR1 is ENHRY, CDR2 SYGVKD. This CDR3 is built from 15 residues. Here the CDR3 DNA reads TGTGCCATCAGCCCCGGGACCGGGGCCCATCAGCCCCAGCATTTT. Protein: CAISPGTGAHQPQHF.

V usage is TRBV15 and J usage is TRBJ2-2; D is perhaps TRBD1 (6 bases). Germline CDR1 is LNHNV and CDR2 is YYDKDF (reference sequence). The ends were cut back, 0 bases at V and 5 bases at J, with 7 bases in the middle. The CDR3 runs to 14 residues. The DNA for the CDR3 is TGTGCCACCAGCAGAGACCAGGGGACCGGGGAGCTGTTTTTT. Its translation is CATSRDQGTGELFF.

This chain links TRBV7-2 with TRBJ1-6; the D is unclear. The CDR3 totals 17 residues. Germline values: CDR1 SGHTA, CDR2 FQGNSA. V was pared by 6 bases and J by 7 bases, with 22 bases between. In DNA, the CDR3 is TGTGCCAGCAGTCCGCTCGAGGGCACCATTGGGAATTCACCCCTCCACTTT. The encoded protein is CASSPLEGTIGNSPLHF.

The chain couples TRBV7-8 to TRBJ2-7, with D perhaps given as TRBD1 or TRBD2 (6 bases each). The CDR3 consists of 12 residues. Looked up from germline, CDR1 is SGHVS and CDR2 is FQNEAQ. Trimming took 5 bases from V and 5 from J, leaving 10 bases between them. The CDR3 protein is CASSRGVDEQYF. CDR3 nucleotide sequence: TGTGCCAGCAGCAGGGGGGTCGACGAGCAGTACTTC.

The rearrangement uses TRBV13 and TRBJ2-1; D is perhaps TRBD2 (6 bases). The CDR3 is 14 amino acids. V was cut by 2 bases and J by 4 bases, with 9 bases left in between. The germline CDR1 and CDR2 sequences are PRHDT and FYEKMQ (reference sequence). The CDR3 sequence is CASSLLGLYNEQFF. The CDR3 region has the DNA TGTGCCAGCAGCTTACTGGGACTTTACAATGAGCAGTTCTTC.

This chain links TRBV27 with TRBJ2-3, with TRBD1 matching over 10 bases. The germline gives CDR1 MNHEY, CDR2 SMNVEV (reference sequence). With V trimmed by 5 bases and J by 3 bases, 5 bases remained unmatched. The CDR3 spans 15 residues. The CDR3: CASSRDRGATDTQYF. The CDR3 DNA reads TGTGCCAGCAGTAGGGACAGGGGAGCGACAGATACGCAGTATTTT.

The chain joins TRBV5-1 to TRBJ1-1; possibly TRBD1 for D (5 bases). Germline CDR1 reads SGHRS; CDR2 reads YFSETQ. There are 15 residues in the CDR3. With 0 bases removed from V and 3 bases from J, the gap between germline ends came to 12 bases. DNA for the CDR3: TGCGCCAGCAGCTTGGTGTGGGGCTTCGACACTGAAGCTTTCTTT. Protein: CASSLVWGFDTEAFF.

V gene TRBV2 combines with J gene TRBJ2-3; D assignment may be TRBD1 or TRBD2 (6 bases each). The V gene lost 8 bases and the J gene lost 3 bases, with 12 bases spanning the gap. Germline CDR1 SNHLY, CDR2 FYNNEI. The CDR3 is made up of 13 amino acids. CDR3: CASWGAGTDTQYF. The CDR3 nucleotides read TGTGCCAGCTGGGGGGCCGGGACAGATACGCAGTATTTT.

The chain is built from TRBV18 and TRBJ1-1; no clear D. Trimming took 2 bases from V and 0 from J, leaving 10 bases between them. CDR3 size: 15 residues. Looked up from germline, CDR1 is KGHSH and CDR2 is LQKENI. DNA of the CDR3: TGTGCCAGCTCACCATCAACAGACGTGAACACTGAAGCTTTCTTT. Translated: CASSPSTDVNTEAFF.

A single count supports this clone. The chain employs TRBV7-3 and TRBJ2-1; 7 nucleotides line up with TRBD1. CDR3 length: 15 residues. V lost 3 bases, J lost 8 bases, and 10 bases stayed unmatched. Germline CDR1 SGHTA, CDR2 FQGTGA. As DNA, the CDR3 is TGTGCCAGCAGCTTCCTCGGGACAGAGTCCGATGAGCAGTTCTTC. This codes for CASSFLGTESDEQFF.

The V call is TRBV4-1, the J call TRBJ1-5; unclear D gene. From germline, CDR1 is MGHRA and CDR2 YSYEKL. This CDR3 is built from 15 residues. V shed 5 bases and J shed 4 bases, with 15 bases lying between them. For the CDR3, the DNA is TGCGCCAGCAGCTCGACGATCGGGCCTAATCAGCCCCAGCATTTT. Translating it yields CASSSTIGPNQPQHF.

This chain links TRBV5-1 with TRBJ2-5; TRBD2 might be the D (7 bases). From germline, CDR1 is SGHRS and CDR2 YFSETQ. V was cut by 4 bases and J by 2 bases, with 18 bases left in between. The CDR3 length is 16 residues. CDR3 in amino acids: CASSPPGRGLQETQYF. DNA of the CDR3: TGCGCCAGCAGCCCGCCGGGGCGGGGGCTTCAAGAGACCCAGTACTTC.